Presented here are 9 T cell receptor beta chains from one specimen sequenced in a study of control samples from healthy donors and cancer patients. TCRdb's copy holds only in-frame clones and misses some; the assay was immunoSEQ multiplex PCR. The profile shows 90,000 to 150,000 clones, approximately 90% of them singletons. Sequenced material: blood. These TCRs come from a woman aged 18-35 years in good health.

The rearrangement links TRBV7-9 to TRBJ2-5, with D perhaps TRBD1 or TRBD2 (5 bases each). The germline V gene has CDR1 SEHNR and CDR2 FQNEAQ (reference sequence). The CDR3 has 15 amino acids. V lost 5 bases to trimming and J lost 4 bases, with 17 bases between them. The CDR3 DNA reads TGTGCCAGCAGCGACCGGGACCTAACAGGAGAGACCCAGTACTTC. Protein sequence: CASSDRDLTGETQYF.

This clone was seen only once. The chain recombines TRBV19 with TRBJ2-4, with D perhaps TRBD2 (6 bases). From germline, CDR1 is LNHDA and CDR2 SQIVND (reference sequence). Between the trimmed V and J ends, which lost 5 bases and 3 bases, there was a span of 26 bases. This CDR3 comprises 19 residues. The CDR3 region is CASSSVTGVHWESKNIQYF. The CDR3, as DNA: TGTGCCAGTAGTTCCGTCACGGGGGTTCATTGGGAGAGCAAAAACATTCAGTACTTC.

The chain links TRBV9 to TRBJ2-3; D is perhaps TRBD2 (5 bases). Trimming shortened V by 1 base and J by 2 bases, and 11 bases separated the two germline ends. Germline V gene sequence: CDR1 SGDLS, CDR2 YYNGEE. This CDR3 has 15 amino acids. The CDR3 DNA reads TGTGCCAGCAGCGTATACGGAGGAGACACAGATACGCAGTATTTT. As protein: CASSVYGGDTDTQYF.

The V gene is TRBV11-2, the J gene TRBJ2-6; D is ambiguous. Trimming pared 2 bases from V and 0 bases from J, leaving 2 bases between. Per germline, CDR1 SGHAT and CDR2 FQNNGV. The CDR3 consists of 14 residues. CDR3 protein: CASSLSSGANVLTF. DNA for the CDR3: TGTGCCAGCAGCTTAAGCTCTGGGGCCAACGTCCTGACTTTC.

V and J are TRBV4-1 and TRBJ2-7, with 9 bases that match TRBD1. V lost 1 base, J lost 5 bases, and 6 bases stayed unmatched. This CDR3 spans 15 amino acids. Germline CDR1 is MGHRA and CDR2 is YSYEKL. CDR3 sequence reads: CASSQGQDRGHEQYF. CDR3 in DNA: TGCGCCAGCAGCCAAGGGCAGGACAGGGGCCACGAGCAGTACTTC.

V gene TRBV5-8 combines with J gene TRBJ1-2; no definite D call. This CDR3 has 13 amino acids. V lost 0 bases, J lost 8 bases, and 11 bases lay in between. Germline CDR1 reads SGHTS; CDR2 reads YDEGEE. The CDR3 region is CASSLASGYGYTF. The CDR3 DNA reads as TGTGCCAGCAGCTTGGCCTCTGGGTACGGCTACACCTTC.

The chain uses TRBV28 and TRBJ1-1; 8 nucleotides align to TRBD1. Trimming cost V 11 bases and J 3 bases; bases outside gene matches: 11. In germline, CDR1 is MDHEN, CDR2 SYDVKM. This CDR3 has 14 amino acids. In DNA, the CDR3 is TGTGCCTCCCGACAGGGGCGGGTTGACACTGAAGCTTTCTTT. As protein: CASRQGRVDTEAFF.

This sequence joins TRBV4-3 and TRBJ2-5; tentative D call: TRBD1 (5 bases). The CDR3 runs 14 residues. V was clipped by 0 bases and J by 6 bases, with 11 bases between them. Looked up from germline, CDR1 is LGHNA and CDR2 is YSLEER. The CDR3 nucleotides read TGCGCCAGCAGCCAAGATGTTCAGGGAAAGACCCAGTACTTC. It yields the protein CASSQDVQGKTQYF.

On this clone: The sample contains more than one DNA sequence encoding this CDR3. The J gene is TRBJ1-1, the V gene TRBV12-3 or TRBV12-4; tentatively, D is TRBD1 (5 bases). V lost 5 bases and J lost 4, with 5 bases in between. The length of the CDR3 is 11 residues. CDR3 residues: CASSRGTEAFF. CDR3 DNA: TGTGCCAGCAGTAGGGGCACTGAAGCTTTCTTT.